The next 15 T cell receptor beta chains were all read from a single sample in a study of cytomegalovirus exposure and HLA in healthy donors. Researchers ran the PCR with 60 Vbeta and 13 Jbeta primers. The assay was immunoSEQ multiplex PCR, and TCRdb's table has in-frame clones only and misses some. The sample shows 150,000 to 200,000 clones, roughly 70% of them seen only once. Source material: PBMCs. These receptors were collected from a woman aged 18-29 years in good health and CMV-seropositive.

In its sample, this clone was seen a few times. The rearrangement joins TRBV6-5 to TRBJ1-6, with a tentative D call TRBD1 (5 bases). V dropped 7 bases and J dropped 6 bases, with 16 bases sitting between them. This CDR3 is built from 15 residues. CDR1 and CDR2 from the germline V gene are MNHEY and SVGAGI. CDR3 DNA: TGTGCCAGCACCGAAAGGGGCCCCGGTAATTCACCCCTCCACTTT. As protein: CASTERGPGNSPLHF.

This clone appeared a few times. The chain links TRBV25-1 to TRBJ2-3, with 7 bases identical to TRBD2. The CDR3 is made up of 13 amino acids. From germline, CDR1 is MGHDK and CDR2 SYGVNS. V lost 1 base to trimming and J lost 5 bases; unmatched junction nucleotides: 0. CDR3 sequence: CASSESGGDTQYF. CDR3 DNA: TGTGCCAGCAGTGAATCGGGGGGAGATACGCAGTATTTT.

Written as DNA, the CDR3 is TGTGCCAGCAGCCTACTAGCGGGGGTTACGTCGGAGACCCAGTACTTC. As protein: CASSLLAGVTSETQYF. The chain couples TRBV7-2 to TRBJ2-5; TRBD2 matches 11 bases. V was clipped by 5 bases and J by 5 bases; unmatched bases: 10. Germline CDR1 and CDR2: SGHTA and FQGNSA. This CDR3 contains 16 residues. Filled out from reference TRBV7-2 and TRBJ2-5, the complete variable domain reads GAGVSQSPSNKVTEKGKDVELRCDPISGHTALYWYRQSLGQGLEFLIYFQGNSAPDKSGLPSDRFSAERTGGSVSTLTIQRTQQEDSAVYLCASSLLAGVTSETQYFGPGTRLLVL.

As to this clone: Relative to the germline gene, one junction end is altered; a read error may explain this. The chain employs TRBV30 and TRBJ2-1, with D maybe TRBD2 (6 bases). The length of the CDR3 is 18 residues. Germline V CDR1 and CDR2: GTSNPN, SVGIG (reference sequence). This CDR3 reads CAWSDAGRLFSSCNEQFF. CDR3 nucleotides: TGTGCCTGGAGTGACGCGGGGCGGCTCTTTAGCTCCTGCAATGAGCAGTTCTTC.

The J gene is TRBJ1-2, the V gene TRBV30; no reliable D call. The CDR3 is 13 amino acids. Germline V CDR1 and CDR2: GTSNPN, SVGIG (reference sequence). Trimming removed 4 bases at V and 3 bases at J, with 12 bases between. In DNA form, the CDR3 reads TGTGCCTGGACCGGCGGGTCGGACTATGGCTACACCTTC. This codes for CAWTGGSDYGYTF.

The chain has TRBV5-1 and TRBJ1-1, with 7 nucleotides matching TRBD1. Germline CDR1 is SGHRS and CDR2 is YFSETQ. CDR3 length equals 12 residues. V shed 4 bases and J 6 bases; nucleotides not matched to a gene: 3. The CDR3 protein is CASSPDRPEAFF. The CDR3, as DNA: TGCGCCAGCAGCCCGGACAGGCCTGAAGCTTTCTTT. Full variable domain (missing parts from reference TRBV5-1 and TRBJ1-1): KAGVTQTPRYLIKTRGQQVTLSCSPISGHRSVSWYQQTPGQGLQFLFEYFSETQRNKGNFPGRFSGRQFSNSRSEMNVSTLELGDSALYLCASSPDRPEAFFGQGTRLTVV.

V usage is TRBV6-1 and J usage is TRBJ1-1, with TRBD1 identical over 9 bases. Unmatched junction bases numbered 5, after V lost 2 bases and J lost 4 bases. The germline CDR1 and CDR2 sequences are MNHNS and SASEGT. The CDR3 is made up of 15 amino acids. The CDR3 nucleotides read TGTGCCAGCAGTGAACTACAGGGGGCCGGCACTGAAGCTTTCTTT. This gives the protein CASSELQGAGTEAFF.

V usage is TRBV19 and J usage is TRBJ1-1, with TRBD1 identical over 7 bases. Losses at the gene ends were 6 bases for V and 1 base for J; bases not matched to a gene: 5. Per germline, CDR1 LNHDA and CDR2 SQIVND (reference sequence). This CDR3 comprises 14 residues. CDR3 protein: CASSVTGWNTEAFF. CDR3 nucleotide sequence: TGTGCCAGTAGCGTGACAGGGTGGAACACTGAAGCTTTCTTT.

The V call is TRBV7-9, the J call TRBJ2-7; maybe TRBD2 (6 bases). The CDR3 covers 12 residues. Trimming took off 5 bases at V and 5 bases at J, with 10 bases between the two ends. Germline V CDR1 and CDR2: SEHNR, FQNEAQ (reference sequence). DNA for the CDR3: TGTGCCAGCAGCCCTCGGGGGAACGAGCAGTACTTC. Its translation: CASSPRGNEQYF.

The chain combines TRBV5-6 with TRBJ1-1; TRBD1 aligns across 7 bases. CDR1 and CDR2 from the germline V gene are SGHDT and YYEEEE. CDR3 length: 14 amino acids. V was pared by 4 bases and J by 0 bases, with 3 bases of the junction left unmatched. CDR3 bases: TGTGCCAGCAGCCAGGGACAGATGAACACTGAAGCTTTCTTT. Translation: CASSQGQMNTEAFF.

This clone was counted between two and nine times. J is TRBJ2-7 and V is TRBV5-6; 7 bases are a match to TRBD1. Germline V gene sequence: CDR1 SGHDT, CDR2 YYEEEE. V shed 3 bases, J shed 4 bases, and the junction held 7 bases outside the gene matches. This CDR3 has 14 amino acids. CDR3 DNA sequence: TGTGCCAGCAGCTCCCGACAGGGATCGTACGAGCAGTACTTC. Translated: CASSSRQGSYEQYF.

About this clone itself: This sample also contains other DNA sequences that code for the same CDR3. The chain couples TRBV19 to TRBJ1-2; D is unclear. Germline loops: CDR1 LNHDA, CDR2 SQIVND (reference sequence). With 4 bases removed from V and 8 bases from J, the gap between germline ends came to 11 bases. The CDR3 is made up of 12 amino acids. CDR3 amino acids: CASSRATGGYTF. Written as DNA, the CDR3 is TGTGCCAGTAGTAGGGCCACTGGCGGCTACACCTTC.

Details on this clone: Other DNA sequences from this sample encode an identical CDR3 as well. CDR3 sequence: CASRLSSYNSPLHF. Written as DNA, the CDR3 is TGTGCCAGTAGACTGAGCTCCTATAATTCACCCCTCCACTTT. J is TRBJ1-6 and V is TRBV19; D is uncertain. The length of the CDR3 is 14 residues. The V and J ends lost 6 bases and 0 bases respectively, with 6 bases between them. The V gene's germline CDR1 is LNHDA and CDR2 SQIVND (reference sequence).

This chain links TRBV11-1 with TRBJ1-1; unclear D gene. Germline V gene lookup returns CDR1 SGHAT and CDR2 FQDESV (reference sequence). The CDR3 contains 14 residues. V lost 0 bases and J lost 4, with 9 bases in between. The CDR3 DNA reads as TGTGCCAGCAGCTTAGCGCAGGCTTCCACTGAAGCTTTCTTT. This codes for CASSLAQASTEAFF.

This clone was found a few times. V and J are TRBV11-2 and TRBJ2-4; the match to TRBD2 covers 7 bases. CDR3 length equals 15 residues. The germline gives CDR1 SGHAT, CDR2 FQNNGV. The junction had 6 bases not matched to a gene; V was cut back by 1 base and J by 6 bases. CDR3 region: CASSLAAGTTNIQYF. DNA for the CDR3: TGTGCCAGCAGCTTAGCAGCTGGGACTACAAACATTCAGTACTTC.